This entry is about one TCR beta chain. The antigen is undetermined. The record originates from a study of Graves' ophthalmopathy and Graves' hyperthyroidism. Broader study findings: Using 13 signatures, a model distinguished ophthalmopathy from stable hyperthyroidism, reaching about 89% sensitivity and over 65% specificity. In blood appeared most of the expanded thyroid clonotypes whose frequency exceeded 0.001.

Per the germline V gene, CDR1 is ENHRY and CDR2 is SYGVKD. CDR3 size: 15 residues. V was clipped by 5 bases and J by 4 bases; unmatched bases: 9. A diagnosis was made from clinical symptoms together with serum thyroxine, TRAb, thyroid ultrasound and orbital computed tomography. TCR beta CDR3 regions were amplified from RNA transcripts. A first-round RT-PCR used HTBI primers, followed by a second-round multiplex PCR. From the multiplex PCR reads, TCRdb called clonotypes with MiXCR, one entry per CDR3 protein. The sample has some 250,000 distinct CDR3 sequences, around 50% seen once. The source of this sequence is an adult man with Graves' ophthalmopathy. The gene calls are TRBV10-3 and TRBJ2-7, with 9 bases that match TRBD1. The specimen sequenced was peripheral blood. The CDR3 loop reads CAISSPGQGRYEQYF. CDR3 coding DNA: TGTGCCATCAGTTCTCCGGGACAGGGCCGATACGAGCAGTACTTC.